A selection of T cell receptor beta chains follows, all from one sample in a study of Tregs in tolerant kidney transplant recipients. The protocol was immunoSEQ multiplex PCR, while the TCRdb copy is restricted to in-frame clones and leaves out a portion. Of about 68,000 clones listed, about 83% are singletons. Sequenced sample: CD4+ T cells from blood. Source of these receptors: a human donor in good health. The CDR3 runs from the conserved cysteine through the conserved F or W. Fields, in order: clone size, J gene, D gene, V gene, CDR3 DNA, CDR3 protein. A D gene is named only where the DNA matches it firmly. Some rows have no size entry. The others give once, few or many, or a class for an expanded clone.

>-|TRBJ1-1|TRBD1|TRBV2
TGTGCCAGCAGTGAAGGGAACAGGGGTCCCACTGAAGCTTTCTTT
CASSEGNRGPTEAFF
>-|TRBJ2-1|TRBD1|TRBV19
TGTGCCAGTAGTATAGTCCGGGACAGAGGCAATGAGCAGTTCTTC
CASSIVRDRGNEQFF
>once|TRBJ2-3|-|TRBV4-3
TGCGCCAGCAGCCAAGATGCCCGCACAGATACGCAGTATTTT
CASSQDARTDTQYF
>-|TRBJ2-7|-|TRBV6-1
TGTGCCCGCATGCCGCAGGGAACCTTCTACGAGCAGTACTTC
CARMPQGTFYEQYF
>-|TRBJ1-3|-|TRBV11-2
TGTGCCAGCAACACCCTCAAGCAGTACTCTGGAAACACCATATATTTT
CASNTLKQYSGNTIYF
>-|TRBJ2-7|TRBD2|TRBV6-6
TGTGCCAGCTTTGCTAGCGGGTCCCCAGAAGGGCAGTACTTC
CASFASGSPEGQYF
>-|TRBJ2-7|-|TRBV5-1
TGCGCCAGCACCCCAGGGCCTCTCGACGGCGAGCAGTACTTC
CASTPGPLDGEQYF
>-|TRBJ2-3|-|TRBV6-1
TGTGCCAGCAGTGAAAGGGCCCGAGATTTTCCCTACATCGCGCCTAGCACAGATACGCAGTATTTT
CASSERARDFPYIAPSTDTQYF
>-|TRBJ1-1|-|TRBV11-2
TGTGCCAGCAGTCTAAGTAGGGGGGATGAAGCTTTCTTT
CASSLSRGDEAFF
>-|TRBJ1-4|TRBD1|TRBV28
TGTGCCAGCACCCAATACAGGGGCGTGAATGAAAAACTGTTTTTT
CASTQYRGVNEKLFF
>-|TRBJ2-5|TRBD2|TRBV2
TGTGCCACCACTAGCGGGCCGCAGACCCAGTACTTC
CATTSGPQTQYF
>few|TRBJ2-2|-|TRBV19
TGTGCCACCTCCTATATTTTGGGCGGGGAGCTGTTTTTT
CATSYILGGELFF
>-|TRBJ2-5|-|TRBV6-5
TGTGCCAGCAGTTACTCTTTCGGGACCCAGTACTTC
CASSYSFGTQYF
>-|TRBJ2-2|TRBD2|TRBV11-3
TGTGCCAGCAGCCTCACTCTGAGACTAGCGGGAAACACCGGGGAGCTGTTTTTT
CASSLTLRLAGNTGELFF
>-|TRBJ1-5|-|TRBV4-2
TGTGCCAGCAGCCAAGAACTAGAGGGGGTAGGTGCCCAGCATTTT
CASSQELEGVGAQHF
>-|TRBJ2-4|-|TRBV5-4
TGTGCCAGCAGCTCTCGACAGGGAGGGGACATTCAGTACTTC
CASSSRQGGDIQYF
>-|TRBJ2-3|TRBD2|TRBV2
TGTGCCAGCAGCCTAGCGGGGGCCCTCGGGGATACGCAGTATTTT
CASSLAGALGDTQYF